One T cell receptor beta chain is described in this entry. This sample was included in a study of technical replicates of blood from several donors. The repertoire was sequenced with immunoSEQ multiplex PCR; TCRdb's copy has only in-frame clones and lacks some. The profile shows 55,000 to 75,000 clones, around 93% of them singletons. Germline-derived CDR1 and CDR2 are ENHRY and SYGVKD. There are 15 residues in the CDR3. Losses at the gene ends were 4 bases for V and 7 bases for J; bases not matched to a gene: 6. This TCR was recovered from a human donor in good health. Some clones in this sample may be carry-over from other donors' samples. Sequencing was performed on PBMCs. The rearrangement joins TRBV10-3 to TRBJ1-6, with 8 bases fitting TRBD1. CDR3: CAISGPGGENSPLHF. The DNA for the CDR3 is TGTGCCATCAGTGGCCCAGGGGGCGAAAATTCACCCCTCCACTTT.